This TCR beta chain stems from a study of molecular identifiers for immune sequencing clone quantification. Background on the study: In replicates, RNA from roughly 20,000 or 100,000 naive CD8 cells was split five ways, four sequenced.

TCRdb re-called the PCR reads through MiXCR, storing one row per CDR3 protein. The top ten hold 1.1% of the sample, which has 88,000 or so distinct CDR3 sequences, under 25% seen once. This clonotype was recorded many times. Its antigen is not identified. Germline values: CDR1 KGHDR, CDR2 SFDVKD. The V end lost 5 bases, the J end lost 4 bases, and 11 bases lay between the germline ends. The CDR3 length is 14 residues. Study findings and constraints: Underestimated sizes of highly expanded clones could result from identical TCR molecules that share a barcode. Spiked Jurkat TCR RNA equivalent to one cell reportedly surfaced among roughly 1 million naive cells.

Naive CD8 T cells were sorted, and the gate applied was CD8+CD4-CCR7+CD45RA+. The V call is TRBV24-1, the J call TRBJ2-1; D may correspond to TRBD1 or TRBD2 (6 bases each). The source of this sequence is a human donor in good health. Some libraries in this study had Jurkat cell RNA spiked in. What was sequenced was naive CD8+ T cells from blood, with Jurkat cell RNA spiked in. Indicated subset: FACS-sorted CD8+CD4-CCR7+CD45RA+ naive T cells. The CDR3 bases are TGTGCCACCAGTGCGGGGGCGTCATACAATGAGCAGTTCTTC. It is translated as CATSAGASYNEQFF.